The 5 T cell receptor beta chains below come from one sample, sequenced in a study of blood T cell repertoires in COVID-19. Generated by immunoSEQ multiplex PCR, the TCRdb table keeps only in-frame clones and is missing some. The top ten clones hold around 6% of a sample with about 200,000 clones, about 83% of them seen once. Sample: PBMCs or T cells enriched from blood (not recorded which). The receptors shown here come from a man aged 40-55 years with acute COVID-19.

The CDR3 sequence: CASSFGGGSYEQYF. CDR3 in DNA: TGTGCCAGCAGCTTTGGGGGAGGGTCTTACGAGCAGTACTTC. The chain carries TRBV11-1 and TRBJ2-7, with 7 positions matching TRBD2. Per the germline V gene, CDR1 is SGHAT and CDR2 is FQDESV (reference sequence). CDR3 length: 14 residues. V lost 3 bases, J lost 4 bases, and 6 bases stayed unmatched.

The V gene is TRBV12-5, the J gene TRBJ1-5; 8 bases align to TRBD1. The germline gives CDR1 LGHNT, CDR2 FRNRAP. The CDR3 has 13 residues. Trimming at V came to 5 bases and at J to 6 bases, leaving 3 bases not matched to a gene. DNA for the CDR3: TGTGCTAGTGGTCTAACAGGGGGTCAGCCCCAGCATTTT. This translates into CASGLTGGQPQHF.

As regards this clone: The same CDR3 also results from other DNA sequences found in this sample. The chain joins TRBV28 to TRBJ1-1; no firm D call. Germline-derived CDR1 and CDR2 are MDHEN and SYDVKM. V lost 5 bases and J 4 bases, leaving 5 bases between the germline ends. The CDR3 has 11 amino acids. The CDR3 sequence is CASSQSTEAFF. CDR3 in DNA: TGTGCCAGCAGTCAATCCACTGAAGCTTTCTTT.

The chain's CDR3 is CASTLGGTSGNIQYF. For the CDR3, the DNA is TGTGCCAGCACCCTAGGTGGGACTAGCGGAAACATTCAGTACTTC. The J gene is TRBJ2-4, the V gene TRBV5-6, with 11 bases lining up with TRBD2. The J segment lost 6 bases and the V segment lost 6 bases, leaving 8 bases of the junction unmatched. CDR1 SGHDT and CDR2 YYEEEE come from the germline V gene. The CDR3 totals 15 residues. Together with reference TRBV5-6 and TRBJ2-4, the CDR3 gives the full variable domain: DAGVTQSPTHLIKTRGQQVTLRCSPKSGHDTVSWYQQALGQGPQFIFQYYEEEERQRGNFPDRFSGHQFPNYSSELNVNALLLGDSALYLCASTLGGTSGNIQYFGAGTRLSVL.

The chain couples TRBV5-1 to TRBJ2-7; a possible D gene is TRBD1 (5 bases). Germline-derived CDR1 and CDR2 are SGHRS and YFSETQ. V lost 4 bases to trimming and J lost 6 bases, with 17 bases between them. There are 14 residues in the CDR3. CDR3 sequence reads: CASSLRQLGSEQYF. The DNA for the CDR3 is TGCGCCAGCAGCCTCCGACAGTTGGGATCCGAGCAGTACTTC.